This T cell receptor beta chain appears in the sequencing data of a study of neurological immune-mediated disorders. Whole-study results and caveats: In HTLV-1-associated myelopathy, TCR clonal expansion was greatest, and in multiple sclerosis it was least, below healthy controls. Across subjects, expanded clones had no CDR3 amino acid sequences in common, pointing to private repertoires in all groups.

For sorted libraries, the input was about 960,000 CD4+ or CD8+ T cells. The CDR3 consists of 13 residues. The V gene's germline CDR1 is LNHDA and CDR2 SQIVND (reference sequence). The V gene lost 5 bases and the J gene lost 8 bases, with 14 bases spanning the gap. The method for making cDNA was 5'RACE, and it used 10-nucleotide random UMIs. One entry per CDR3 protein, called by TCRdb with MiXCR from the 5' RACE reads. Seen here are roughly 60,000 distinct CDR3 sequences, approximately 3.6% observed once, and the top ten hold roughly 2%. This clonotype was counted ten times or more. Its specificity is not known.

This chain connects TRBV19 to TRBJ2-3; no clear D. The TCR comes from a woman aged 40-49 years with multiple sclerosis. Sequencing input: CD4+ T cells from blood. CDR3: CASSPGPSSTQYF. CDR3 in DNA: TGTGCCAGTAGTCCTGGACCCTCGAGTACGCAGTATTTT.